This TCR beta chain was documented in a study of T cell responses to AZD1222 COVID-19 vaccine. Study observations and caveats: None of the repertoires were sampled until the peak T cell response had passed. With dominance at 160-218 and 743-854, vaccine-associated CD4 TCRs spanned spike. With two AZD1222 doses given, Spike-specific TCR breadth and depth both rose.

About this clone itself: The target antigen is unknown.

Sequenced by immunoSEQ multiplex PCR; TCRdb stores in-frame clones only, minus some. The sample gives roughly 180,000 clones, about 86% of which show up once; 0.45% to 0.55% is in the top ten. Deletions cut 0 bases from V and 0 bases from J, with 11 bases between. Germline V gene sequence: CDR1 MNHEY, CDR2 SMNVEV (reference sequence). The CDR3 is 16 amino acids. The clonotype was recovered from an adult in good health. The material was peripheral blood, obtained on day 0 of AZD1222 vaccination. The genes are TRBV27 and TRBJ1-2, with TRBD1 as a possible D gene (5 bases). CDR3 sequence reads: CASSLSLRDANYGYTF. The CDR3 region has the DNA TGTGCCAGCAGTTTATCCCTCAGGGATGCTAACTATGGCTACACCTTC.